The 26 T cell receptor beta chains below all came from one sample that was sequenced in a study of blood T cell repertoires in COVID-19. Some clones are missing from TCRdb's copy, which holds only in-frame ones; the method was immunoSEQ multiplex PCR. The profile shows about 200,000 clones, roughly 84% of them singletons. Sequencing was carried out using peripheral blood. Source of these receptors: a human donor in a cohort sampled during active COVID-19.

The J gene is TRBJ2-1, the V gene TRBV24-1; TRBD2 aligns across 7 bases. This CDR3 has 12 amino acids. Germline trimming cut 7 bases from V and 7 bases from J; bases unmatched to any gene: 3. CDR1 is KGHDR, CDR2 SFDVKD, per germline. The CDR3 bases are TGTGCCACCAGCTTTAGCGGGAATGAGCAGTTCTTC. Translating gives CATSFSGNEQFF.

Points on this clone: One junction end disagrees with the germline gene, perhaps due to a read error. The rearrangement joins TRBV30 to TRBJ2-7; D may be TRBD1 (6 bases). This CDR3 region has 11 residues. CDR1 is GTSNPN and CDR2 is SVGIG in the germline V gene (reference sequence). The CDR3 is CAWSPGQQLSF. In nucleotides, the CDR3 is TGTGCCTGGAGCCCTGGACAGCAATTGTCCTTC.

The rearrangement joins TRBV5-1 to TRBJ1-5, with 9 positions matching TRBD1. The germline CDR1 and CDR2 sequences are SGHRS and YFSETQ. The CDR3 length is 15 residues. V trimming: 4 bases; J trimming: 2 bases; junction bases outside the gene matches: 4. Here the CDR3 reads CASSPGQGGNQPQHF. The CDR3 region has the DNA TGCGCCAGCAGCCCGGGACAGGGAGGCAATCAGCCCCAGCATTTT.

This chain joins TRBV6-5 and TRBJ2-7; TRBD1 matches at 8 bases. CDR1 is MNHEY and CDR2 is SVGAGI in the germline V gene. This CDR3 has 13 residues. V lost 5 bases and J lost 3; bases outside the gene matches: 3. CDR3 DNA sequence: TGTGCCAGCAGTCGGACAGGGAACTACGAGCAGTACTTC. Translated, it gives CASSRTGNYEQYF.

The rearrangement uses TRBV27 and TRBJ1-2; D is possibly TRBD1 (6 bases). Germline assignment: CDR1 MNHEY and CDR2 SMNVEV (reference sequence). There are 15 residues in the CDR3. Trimming left V 3 bases short and J 7 bases short, with 18 bases between. The CDR3 reads CASSFWFGTSPGYTF. DNA for the CDR3: TGTGCCAGCAGTTTCTGGTTCGGGACATCCCCTGGCTACACCTTC.

The gene calls are TRBV6-5 and TRBJ2-7, with 7 nucleotides matching TRBD1. Germline V gene sequence: CDR1 MNHEY, CDR2 SVGAGI. V was clipped by 6 bases and J by 5 bases; unmatched bases: 10. This CDR3 has 14 residues. DNA of the CDR3: TGTGCCAGCAGACCGACAGGGAGAAGGGACGAGCAGTACTTC. Translating gives CASRPTGRRDEQYF.

The table lists this clone with a count of one. The chain joins TRBV5-4 to TRBJ1-2; the D is unclear. The CDR3 is 15 residues long. CDR1 is SGHNT and CDR2 is YYREEE in the germline V gene (reference sequence). Trimming left V 0 bases short and J 2 bases short, with 11 bases between. The CDR3 region has the DNA TGTGCCAGCAGCTTGGATGCGGGTTTAAACTATGGCTACACCTTC. Its protein is CASSLDAGLNYGYTF.

This chain connects TRBV5-1 to TRBJ2-1, with 8 positions matching TRBD1. Germline V lookup: CDR1 SGHRS, CDR2 YFSETQ. Trimming removed 4 bases from V and 5 bases from J; junction bases left unmatched: 11. The CDR3 consists of 16 residues. CDR3 coding DNA: TGCGCCAGCAGCGGGGACAGGACCCTTCTGGACAATGAGCAGTTCTTC. Amino acids: CASSGDRTLLDNEQFF.

This clone was detected only a few times. This specimen includes other DNA sequences encoding the same CDR3. The V and J genes are TRBV10-3 and TRBJ2-7; the match to TRBD1 covers 8 bases. Trimming cost V 2 bases and J 3 bases; bases outside gene matches: 3. Germline loops: CDR1 ENHRY, CDR2 SYGVKD. This CDR3 has 14 amino acids. The CDR3 here is CAISEDRGGYEQYF. CDR3 coding DNA: TGTGCCATCAGTGAGGACAGGGGAGGCTACGAGCAGTACTTC.

The chain uses TRBV5-6 and TRBJ1-5; 7 bases are shared with TRBD1. With V trimmed by 4 bases and J by 0 bases, 4 bases remained unmatched. The CDR3 has 15 amino acids. The germline V gene encodes CDR1 SGHDT and CDR2 YYEEEE. CDR3 in DNA: TGTGCCAGCAGCCTGGGACAGCATAGCAATCAGCCCCAGCATTTT. Protein sequence: CASSLGQHSNQPQHF.

This chain joins TRBV7-6 and TRBJ1-4; maybe TRBD1 (6 bases). The CDR3 covers 11 residues. CDR1 and CDR2 (germline): SGHVS, FNYEAQ. Deletions cut 6 bases from V and 14 bases from J, with 13 bases between. CDR3 sequence (DNA): TGTGCCAGCAGATCGGGACACACCCTGTTTTTT. Protein: CASRSGHTLFF.

The V and J genes are TRBV28 and TRBJ1-5; TRBD1 matches at 9 bases. With 6 bases clipped from V and 3 bases from J, the junction kept 6 bases outside the gene matches. CDR3 length equals 15 residues. The germline gives CDR1 MDHEN, CDR2 SYDVKM. The CDR3 bases are TGTGCCAGCAGCAATCGACAGGGGGTCAATCAGCCCCAGCATTTT. This translates into CASSNRQGVNQPQHF.

This clone was seen ten or more times. The chain joins TRBV13 to TRBJ2-7; perhaps TRBD2 as D (6 bases). The CDR3 spans 13 residues. The V end lost 6 bases, the J end lost 4 bases, and 13 bases lay between the germline ends. Germline values: CDR1 PRHDT, CDR2 FYEKMQ (reference sequence). The CDR3 nucleotides are TGTGCCAGCAGTCGGGGGAGTAGGTACGAGCAGTACTTC. Amino acids: CASSRGSRYEQYF.

CDR3 amino acids: CSVVRTSAIQETQYF. CDR3 nucleotide sequence: TGCAGCGTTGTAAGGACTAGCGCTATCCAAGAGACCCAGTACTTC. The V gene is TRBV29-1, the J gene TRBJ2-5; 9 nucleotides agree with TRBD2. Germline V gene lookup returns CDR1 SQVTM and CDR2 ANQGSEA. CDR3 length equals 15 residues. V trimming: 4 bases; J trimming: 1 base; junction bases outside the gene matches: 7.

This chain connects TRBV2 to TRBJ1-5, with 8 positions matching TRBD1. CDR1 and CDR2 from the germline V gene are SNHLY and FYNNEI. The CDR3 runs to 15 residues. Unmatched junction bases numbered 3, after V lost 4 bases and J lost 1 base. DNA of the CDR3: TGTGCCAGCAGTGGACAGGGGATGAGCAATCAGCCCCAGCATTTT. The encoded protein is CASSGQGMSNQPQHF.

This clone has more than one count but fewer than ten. The chain joins TRBV28 to TRBJ2-7; 14 bases map to TRBD2. From germline, CDR1 is MDHEN and CDR2 SYDVKM. J was trimmed by 3 bases and V by 3 bases; bases with no gene match: 1. There are 15 residues in the CDR3. The CDR3 spells CASSLGLAGVYEQYF. DNA for the CDR3: TGTGCCAGCAGTTTGGGACTAGCGGGGGTCTACGAGCAGTACTTC.

The chain uses TRBV5-1 and TRBJ2-7; 8 bases match TRBD2. Germline V lookup: CDR1 SGHRS, CDR2 YFSETQ. The CDR3 consists of 16 residues. The V segment lost 5 bases and the J segment 3 bases; nucleotides outside the gene matches: 13. Written as DNA, the CDR3 is TGCGCCAGCAGTCAAACGACTAGCGAAAAGCTCTACGAGCAGTACTTC. Translating gives CASSQTTSEKLYEQYF.

Of note for this clone: The sample has other DNA sequences that encode this CDR3 too. The V and J genes are TRBV2 and TRBJ1-4, with D perhaps TRBD1 (5 bases). V was pared by 3 bases and J by 8 bases, with 13 bases between. CDR3 length equals 14 residues. Per germline, CDR1 SNHLY and CDR2 FYNNEI. CDR3: CASSDTGGYEKLFF. CDR3 nucleotides: TGTGCCAGCAGTGATACTGGGGGGTACGAAAAACTGTTTTTT.

This chain uses TRBV7-8 with TRBJ1-5; 7 bases map to TRBD1. The CDR3 has 15 residues. After removal of 5 bases from V and 7 bases from J, the junction contained 11 bases not matched to a gene. Germline loops: CDR1 SGHVS, CDR2 FQNEAQ. CDR3 nucleotides: TGTGCCAGCAGCACCAGACAGGGCCAGAAACAGCCCCAGCATTTT. Translating gives CASSTRQGQKQPQHF.

V is TRBV6-2 or TRBV6-3 and J is TRBJ2-7; perhaps TRBD2 as D (6 bases). The length of the CDR3 is 15 residues. Germline V gives CDR1 MNHEY, CDR2 SVGEGT. The germline V and J ends were trimmed by 6 bases and 3 bases, with 18 bases remaining between them. This chain's CDR3 is CASSPRESGYYEQYF. CDR3 DNA sequence: TGTGCCAGCAGCCCACGTGAGAGCGGGTACTACGAGCAGTACTTC.

The V and J genes are TRBV5-1 and TRBJ1-1; TRBD1 matches 7 bases. The germline V gene has CDR1 SGHRS and CDR2 YFSETQ. Unmatched junction bases numbered 10, after V lost 4 bases and J lost 4 bases. This CDR3 is 15 amino acids long. CDR3 DNA sequence: TGCGCCAGCAGCCCAGCTCCAGGGGGGAGCACTGAAGCTTTCTTT. Translation: CASSPAPGGSTEAFF.

The rearrangement uses TRBV3-1 (or the pseudogene TRBV3-2) and TRBJ2-3; a possible D gene is TRBD1 (6 bases). This CDR3 has 15 residues. V shed 4 bases and J shed 1 base, with 12 bases lying between them. Looked up from germline, CDR1 is LGHDT and CDR2 is YNNKEL (reference sequence). CDR3 region: CASSLTGFGTDTQYF. CDR3 nucleotides: TGTGCCAGCAGCCTAACAGGGTTCGGCACAGATACGCAGTATTTT.

This clone has more than one count but fewer than ten. The rearrangement links TRBV15 to TRBJ1-6; D unresolved. V was cut by 3 bases and J by 12 bases, with 9 bases left in between. The CDR3 has 12 amino acids. Germline V gives CDR1 LNHNV, CDR2 YYDKDF (reference sequence). The CDR3 loop is CATSSVSGPLHF. In DNA form, the CDR3 reads TGTGCCACCAGCAGCGTGAGCGGACCCCTCCACTTT. Filled out from reference TRBV15 and TRBJ1-6, the complete variable domain reads DAMVIQNPRYQVTQFGKPVTLSCSQTLNHNVMYWYQQKSSQAPKLLFHYYDKDFNNEADTPDNFQSRRPNTSFCFLDIRSPGLGDTAMYLCATSSVSGPLHFGNGTRLTVT.

A few counts support this clone. This chain joins TRBV27 and TRBJ1-2, with a weak D call TRBD1 (5 bases). Germline CDR1 is MNHEY and CDR2 is SMNVEV (reference sequence). This CDR3 contains 16 residues. Trimming stripped 7 bases from V and 6 bases from J, with 24 bases between. CDR3 in DNA: TGTGCCAGCAAACTAGCGGGGCGCGGTGTTAAGGATGGCTACACCTTC. This sequence encodes CASKLAGRGVKDGYTF.

This clone was observed a handful of times. Additional DNA sequences in this sample encode the identical CDR3. The gene calls are TRBV27 and TRBJ2-1; 10 positions match TRBD2. The CDR3 loop spans 15 amino acids. With V trimmed by 2 bases and J by 4 bases, 2 bases remained unmatched. The V gene's germline CDR1 is MNHEY and CDR2 SMNVEV (reference sequence). CDR3: CASSLSGRVYNEQFF. The CDR3 DNA is TGTGCCAGCAGTTTAAGCGGGAGGGTTTACAATGAGCAGTTCTTC.

The chain uses TRBV18 and TRBJ2-7; maybe TRBD1 (6 bases). The CDR3 extends over 15 amino acids. CDR1 is KGHSH, CDR2 LQKENI, per germline. V dropped 3 bases and J dropped 0 bases, with 12 bases sitting between them. The CDR3 protein is CASSPGQTNSYEQYF. As DNA, the CDR3 is TGTGCCAGCTCACCCGGACAGACCAACTCCTACGAGCAGTACTTC.